This T cell receptor beta chain was found in a study of T cells in localized non-small cell lung cancer. Points from the study as a whole: A median of roughly 57 clones ranked among the top 100 in tumor appeared in adjacent lung. Tumor trailed uninvolved adjacent lung in T cell clonality, which peaked there. Heterogeneity stays possible, as sequencing covered only one tumor region. Blood T cell density predicted longer survival; adjacent-lung clonality, shorter.

A few counts support this clone. Antigen specificity is unknown. This CDR3 has 14 residues. Trimming cost V 3 bases and J 7 bases; bases outside gene matches: 8. Germline V gives CDR1 SGHDT, CDR2 YYEEEE. Only in-frame clones appear in the TCRdb table, and some are missing; sequencing was by immunoSEQ multiplex PCR. The sample contains about 78,000 clones, about 83% of which appear only once. This chain connects TRBV5-6 to TRBJ2-5; 8 positions agree with TRBD1. This specimen consisted of peripheral blood, obtained before any cancer treatment. This clonotype was obtained from a man aged 35-75 years with stage I lung adenocarcinoma. CDR3 region: CASSSTGGIRTQYF. As DNA, the CDR3 is TGTGCCAGCAGCTCAACAGGGGGGATACGGACCCAGTACTTC.